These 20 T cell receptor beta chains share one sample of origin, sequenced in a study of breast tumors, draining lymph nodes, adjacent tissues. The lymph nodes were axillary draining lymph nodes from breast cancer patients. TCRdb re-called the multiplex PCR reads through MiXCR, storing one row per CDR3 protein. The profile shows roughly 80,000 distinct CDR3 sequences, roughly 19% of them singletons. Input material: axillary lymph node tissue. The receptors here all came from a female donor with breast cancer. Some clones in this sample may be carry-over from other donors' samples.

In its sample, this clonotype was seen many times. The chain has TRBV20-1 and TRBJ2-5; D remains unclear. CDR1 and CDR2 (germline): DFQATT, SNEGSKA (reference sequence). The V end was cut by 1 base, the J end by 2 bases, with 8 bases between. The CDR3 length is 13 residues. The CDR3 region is CSARVGTQETQYF. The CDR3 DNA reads TGCAGTGCTAGAGTGGGAACACAAGAGACCCAGTACTTC.

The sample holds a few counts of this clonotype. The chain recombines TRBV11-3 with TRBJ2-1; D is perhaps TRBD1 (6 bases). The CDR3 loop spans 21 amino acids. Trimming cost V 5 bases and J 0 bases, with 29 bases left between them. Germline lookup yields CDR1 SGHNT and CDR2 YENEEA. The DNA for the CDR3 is TGTGCCAGCAGCACAACCCGACAGGCCCCCACTCCGGGTACCTCCTACAATGAGCAGTTCTTC. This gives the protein CASSTTRQAPTPGTSYNEQFF.

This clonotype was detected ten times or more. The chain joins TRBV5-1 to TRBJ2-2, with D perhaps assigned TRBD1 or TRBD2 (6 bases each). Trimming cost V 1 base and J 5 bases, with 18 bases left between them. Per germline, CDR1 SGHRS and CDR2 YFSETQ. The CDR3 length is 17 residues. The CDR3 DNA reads TGCGCCAGCAGCTTGAGGTGGGGGGCCAAAGAGACCGGGGAGCTGTTTTTT. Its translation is CASSLRWGAKETGELFF.

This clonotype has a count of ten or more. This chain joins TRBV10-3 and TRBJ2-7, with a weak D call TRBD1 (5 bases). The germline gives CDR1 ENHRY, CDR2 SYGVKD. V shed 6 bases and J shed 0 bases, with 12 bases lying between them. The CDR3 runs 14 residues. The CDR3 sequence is CAIRPDTSSYEQYF. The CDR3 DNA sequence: TGTGCCATCAGGCCGGACACGAGCTCCTACGAGCAGTACTTC.

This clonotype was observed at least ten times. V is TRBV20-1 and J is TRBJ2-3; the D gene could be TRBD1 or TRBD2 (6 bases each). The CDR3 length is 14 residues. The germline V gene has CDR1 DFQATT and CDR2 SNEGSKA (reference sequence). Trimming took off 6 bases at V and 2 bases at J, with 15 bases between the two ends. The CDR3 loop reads CSAKGGGTTDTQYF. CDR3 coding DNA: TGCAGTGCCAAGGGGGGAGGTACCACAGATACGCAGTATTTT.

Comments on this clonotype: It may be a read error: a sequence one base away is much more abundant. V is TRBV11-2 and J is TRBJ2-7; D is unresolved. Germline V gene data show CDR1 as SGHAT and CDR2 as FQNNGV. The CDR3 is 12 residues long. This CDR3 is CASSLGGHERYF. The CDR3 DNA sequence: TGTGCCAGCAGCTTAGGGGGTCACGAGCGGTACTTC.

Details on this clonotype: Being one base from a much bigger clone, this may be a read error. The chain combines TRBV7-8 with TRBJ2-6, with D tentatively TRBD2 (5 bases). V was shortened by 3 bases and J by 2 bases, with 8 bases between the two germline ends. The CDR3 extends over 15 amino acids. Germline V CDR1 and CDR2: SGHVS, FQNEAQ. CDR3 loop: CASSFLGAGANVLTF. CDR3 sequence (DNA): TGTGCCAGCAGCTTCCTCGGGGCTGGGGCCAACGTCCTGACTTTC.

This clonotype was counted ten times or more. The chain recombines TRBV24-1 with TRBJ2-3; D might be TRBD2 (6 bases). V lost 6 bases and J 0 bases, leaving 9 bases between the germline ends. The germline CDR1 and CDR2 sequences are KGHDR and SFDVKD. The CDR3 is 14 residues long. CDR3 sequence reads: CATSRGGSTDTQYF. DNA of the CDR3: TGTGCCACCAGTCGGGGAGGCAGCACAGATACGCAGTATTTT.

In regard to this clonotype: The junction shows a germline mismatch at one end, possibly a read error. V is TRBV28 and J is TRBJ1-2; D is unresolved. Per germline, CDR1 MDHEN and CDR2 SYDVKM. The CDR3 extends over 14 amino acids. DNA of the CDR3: TGTGCCAGCAGTTCCTTCCGAACTAACTATGGCTACATCTTC. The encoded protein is CASSSFRTNYGYIF.

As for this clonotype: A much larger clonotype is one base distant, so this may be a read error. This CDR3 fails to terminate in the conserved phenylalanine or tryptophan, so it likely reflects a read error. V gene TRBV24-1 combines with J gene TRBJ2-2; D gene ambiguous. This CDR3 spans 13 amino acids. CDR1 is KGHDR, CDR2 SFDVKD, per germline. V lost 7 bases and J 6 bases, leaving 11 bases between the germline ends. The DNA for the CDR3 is TGTGCCACCAGCTCCTCCATACCCGGGGAGCTGTTTCTT. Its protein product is CATSSSIPGELFL.

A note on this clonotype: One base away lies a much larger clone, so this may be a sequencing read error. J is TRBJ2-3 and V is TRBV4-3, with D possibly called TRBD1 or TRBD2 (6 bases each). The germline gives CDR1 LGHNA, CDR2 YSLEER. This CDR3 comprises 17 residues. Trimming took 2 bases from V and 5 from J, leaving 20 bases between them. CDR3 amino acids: CASSQRLLGGGGDTQYF. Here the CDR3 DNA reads TGCGCCAGCAGCCAACGATTACTGGGGGGCGGTGGAGATACGCAGTATTTT.

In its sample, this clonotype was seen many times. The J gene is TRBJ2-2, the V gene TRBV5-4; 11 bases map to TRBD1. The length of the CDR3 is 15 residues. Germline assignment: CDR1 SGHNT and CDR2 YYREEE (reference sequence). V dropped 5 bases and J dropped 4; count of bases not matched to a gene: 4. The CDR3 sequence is CASSPGTGGTGELFF. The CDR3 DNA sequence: TGTGCCAGCAGTCCCGGGACAGGGGGCACCGGGGAGCTGTTTTTT.

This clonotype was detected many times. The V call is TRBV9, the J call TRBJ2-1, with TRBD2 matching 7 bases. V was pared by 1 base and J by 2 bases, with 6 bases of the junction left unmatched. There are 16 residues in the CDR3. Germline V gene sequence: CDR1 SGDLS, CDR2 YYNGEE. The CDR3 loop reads CASSVLASGTYNEQFF. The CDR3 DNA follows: TGTGCCAGCAGCGTATTGGCTAGCGGAACCTACAATGAGCAGTTCTTC.

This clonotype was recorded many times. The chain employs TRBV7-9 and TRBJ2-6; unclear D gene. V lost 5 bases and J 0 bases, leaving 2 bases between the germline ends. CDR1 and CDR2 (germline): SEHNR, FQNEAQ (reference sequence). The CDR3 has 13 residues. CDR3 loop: CASSPSGANVLTF. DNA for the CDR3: TGTGCCAGCAGCCCCTCTGGGGCCAACGTCCTGACTTTC.

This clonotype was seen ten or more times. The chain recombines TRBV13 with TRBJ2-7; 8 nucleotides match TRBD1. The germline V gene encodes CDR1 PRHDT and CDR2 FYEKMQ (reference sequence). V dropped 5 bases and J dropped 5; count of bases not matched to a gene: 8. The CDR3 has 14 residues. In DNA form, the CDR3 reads TGTGCCAGCAGCGACCCAGGGGGCGTCAACGAGCAGTACTTC. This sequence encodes CASSDPGGVNEQYF.

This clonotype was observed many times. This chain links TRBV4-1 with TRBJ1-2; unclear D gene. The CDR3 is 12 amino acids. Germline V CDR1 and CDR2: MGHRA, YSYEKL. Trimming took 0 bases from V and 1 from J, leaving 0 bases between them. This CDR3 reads CASSQDNYGYTF. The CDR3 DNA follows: TGCGCCAGCAGCCAAGATAACTATGGCTACACCTTC.

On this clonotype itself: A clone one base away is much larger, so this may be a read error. The CDR3 loop is CATSKRGTDGYTF. CDR3 sequence (DNA): TGTGCCACCAGTAAGAGGGGAACTGATGGCTACACCTTC. The rearrangement joins TRBV24-1 to TRBJ1-2; tentative D call: TRBD1 (5 bases). This CDR3 comprises 13 residues. Deletions cut 6 bases from V and 6 bases from J, with 13 bases between. Germline CDR1 KGHDR, CDR2 SFDVKD.

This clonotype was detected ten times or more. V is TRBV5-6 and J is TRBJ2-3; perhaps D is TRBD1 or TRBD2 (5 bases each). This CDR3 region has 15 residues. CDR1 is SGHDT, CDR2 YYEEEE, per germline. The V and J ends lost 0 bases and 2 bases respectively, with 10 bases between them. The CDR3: CASSLAAGATDTQYF. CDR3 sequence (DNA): TGTGCCAGCAGCTTGGCTGCCGGGGCCACAGATACGCAGTATTTT.

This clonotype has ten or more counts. The CDR3 here is CASEGGRGDDEQFF. CDR3 DNA: TGTGCTAGCGAGGGGGGGAGAGGTGACGATGAGCAGTTCTTC. The rearrangement links TRBV12-5 to TRBJ2-1, with D possibly TRBD2 on 7 matching bases. Trimming left V 9 bases short and J 8 bases short, with 20 bases between. Germline assignment: CDR1 LGHNT and CDR2 FRNRAP. This CDR3 has 14 residues.

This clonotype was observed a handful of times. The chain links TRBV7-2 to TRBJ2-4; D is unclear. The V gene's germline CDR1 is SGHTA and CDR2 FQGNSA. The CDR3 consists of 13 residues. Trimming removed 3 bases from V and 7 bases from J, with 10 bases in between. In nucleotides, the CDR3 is TGTGCCAGCAGCTTGGCTCCACGGAACATTCAGTACTTC. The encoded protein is CASSLAPRNIQYF.